This T cell receptor (beta chain) appears in the sequencing data of a study of sequential checkpoint blockade in melanoma. For the study at large: First-line arms were nivolumab then ipilimumab, or the reverse, randomized 1:1. Matched biopsies came pretreatment and at week 13 for approximately 22 patients.

Here immunoSEQ multiplex PCR was the method, and the copy in TCRdb shows in-frame clones only, minus some. The sample shows a few thousand clones, roughly 21% of them seen only once. This clone was found many times. The treatment is: randomized to nivolumab then ipilimumab (arm A) or the reverse (arm B). The clonotype was recovered from a human patient with melanoma. Some clones in this sample may be carry-over from other donors' samples. Sequencing used tumor tissue (inferred from file names), obtained from a patient given nivolumab and ipilimumab in sequence.

The CDR3 sequence: CASSFTNRGANGYTF. The DNA of the CDR3 is TGTGCCAGCAGCTTCACCAACAGGGGAGCTAATGGCTACACCTTC. The V and J genes are TRBV11-3 and TRBJ1-2, with TRBD1 identical over 7 bases. The germline V gene encodes CDR1 SGHNT and CDR2 YENEEA. This CDR3 contains 15 residues. Trimming took 3 bases from V and 6 from J; bases not matched to a gene: 10.